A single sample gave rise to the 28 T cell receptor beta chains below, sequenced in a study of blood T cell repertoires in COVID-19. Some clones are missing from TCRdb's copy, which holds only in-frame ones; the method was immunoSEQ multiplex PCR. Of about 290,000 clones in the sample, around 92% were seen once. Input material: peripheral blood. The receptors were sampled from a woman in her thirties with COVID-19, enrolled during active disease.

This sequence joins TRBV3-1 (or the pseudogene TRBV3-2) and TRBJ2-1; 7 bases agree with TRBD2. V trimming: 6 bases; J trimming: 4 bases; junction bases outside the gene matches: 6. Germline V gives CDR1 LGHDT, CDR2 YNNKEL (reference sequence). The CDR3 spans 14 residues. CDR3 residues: CASRPSGEYNEQFF. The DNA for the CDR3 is TGTGCCAGCAGACCGAGCGGGGAGTACAATGAGCAGTTCTTC.

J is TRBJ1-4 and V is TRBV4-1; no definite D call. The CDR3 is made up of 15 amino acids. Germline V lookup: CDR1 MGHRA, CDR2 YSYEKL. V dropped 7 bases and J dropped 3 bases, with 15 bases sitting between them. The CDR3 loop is CASKVFGIANEKLFF. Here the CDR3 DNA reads TGCGCCAGCAAGGTATTCGGGATAGCTAATGAAAAACTGTTTTTT.

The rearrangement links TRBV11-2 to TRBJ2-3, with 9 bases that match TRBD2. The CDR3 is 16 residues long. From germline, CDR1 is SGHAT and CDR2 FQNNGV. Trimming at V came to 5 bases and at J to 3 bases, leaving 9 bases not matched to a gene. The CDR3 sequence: CASSIYAGGRTDTQYF. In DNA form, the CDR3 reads TGTGCCAGCAGCATATACGCGGGGGGGCGGACAGATACGCAGTATTTT.

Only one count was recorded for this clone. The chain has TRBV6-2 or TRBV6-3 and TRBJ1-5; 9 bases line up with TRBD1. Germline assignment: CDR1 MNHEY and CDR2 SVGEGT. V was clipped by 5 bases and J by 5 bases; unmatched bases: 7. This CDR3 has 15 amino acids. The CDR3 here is CASSPRGTGYQPQHF. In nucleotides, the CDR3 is TGTGCCAGCAGTCCCCGCGGGACAGGGTATCAGCCCCAGCATTTT.

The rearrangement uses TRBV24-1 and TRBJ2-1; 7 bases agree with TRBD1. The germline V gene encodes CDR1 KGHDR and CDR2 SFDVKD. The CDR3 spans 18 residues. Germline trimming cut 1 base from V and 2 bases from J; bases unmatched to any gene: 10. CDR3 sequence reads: CATSDFERQGSAYNEQFF. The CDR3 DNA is TGTGCCACCAGTGATTTCGAACGACAGGGATCCGCCTACAATGAGCAGTTCTTC.

The CDR3 coding sequence is TGTGCCAGCTCACCATCATTTGGACAGGGTGAAACTGAAGCTTTCTTT. The encoded protein is CASSPSFGQGETEAFF. The chain recombines TRBV18 with TRBJ1-1; 8 positions agree with TRBD1. This CDR3 comprises 16 residues. V dropped 2 bases and J dropped 5; count of bases not matched to a gene: 10. Per germline, CDR1 KGHSH and CDR2 LQKENI.

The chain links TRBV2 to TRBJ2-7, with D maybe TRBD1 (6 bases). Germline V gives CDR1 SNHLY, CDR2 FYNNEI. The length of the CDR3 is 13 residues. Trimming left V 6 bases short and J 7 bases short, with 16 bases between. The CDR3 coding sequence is TGTGCCAGCAGCGCAGACAGGTTTCAGGAGCAGTACTTC. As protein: CASSADRFQEQYF.

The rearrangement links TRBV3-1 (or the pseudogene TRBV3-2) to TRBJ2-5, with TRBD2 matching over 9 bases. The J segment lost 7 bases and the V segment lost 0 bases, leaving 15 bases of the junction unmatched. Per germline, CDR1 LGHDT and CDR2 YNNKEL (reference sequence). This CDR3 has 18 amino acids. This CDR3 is CASSQDLAGAPQVRTQYF. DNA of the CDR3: TGTGCCAGCAGCCAAGATTTAGCGGGGGCCCCCCAAGTCAGGACCCAGTACTTC.

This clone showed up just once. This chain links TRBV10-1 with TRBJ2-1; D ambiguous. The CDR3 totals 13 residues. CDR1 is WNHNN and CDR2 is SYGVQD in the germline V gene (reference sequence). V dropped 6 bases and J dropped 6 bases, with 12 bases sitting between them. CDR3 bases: TGCGCCAGCAGGTTGTCGGTGAGCAATGAGCAGTTCTTC. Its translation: CASRLSVSNEQFF.

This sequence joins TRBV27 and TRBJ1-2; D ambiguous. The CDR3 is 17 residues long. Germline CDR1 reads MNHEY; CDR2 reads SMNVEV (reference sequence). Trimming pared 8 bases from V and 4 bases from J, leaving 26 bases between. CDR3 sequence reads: CASPYISWAALFYGYTF. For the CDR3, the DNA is TGTGCCAGCCCTTATATCAGCTGGGCAGCTCTATTCTATGGCTACACCTTC.

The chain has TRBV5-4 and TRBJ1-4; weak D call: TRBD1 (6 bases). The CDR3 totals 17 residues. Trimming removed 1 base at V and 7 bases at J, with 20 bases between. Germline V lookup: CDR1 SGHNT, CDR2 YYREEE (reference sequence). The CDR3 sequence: CASSLRGTGGRSEKLFF. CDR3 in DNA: TGTGCCAGCAGCTTGAGGGGGACGGGGGGGCGCAGTGAAAAACTGTTTTTT.

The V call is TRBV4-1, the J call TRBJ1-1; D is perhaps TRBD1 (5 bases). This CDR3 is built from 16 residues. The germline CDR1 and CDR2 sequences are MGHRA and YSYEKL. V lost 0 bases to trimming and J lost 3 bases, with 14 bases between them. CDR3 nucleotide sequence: TGCGCCAGCAGCCAAGATGGGGGGTACTACGACACTGAAGCTTTCTTT. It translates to CASSQDGGYYDTEAFF.

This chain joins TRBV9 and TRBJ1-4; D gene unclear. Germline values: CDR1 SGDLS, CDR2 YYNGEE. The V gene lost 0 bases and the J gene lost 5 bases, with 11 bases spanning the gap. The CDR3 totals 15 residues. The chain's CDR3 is CASSVVNSQNEKLFF. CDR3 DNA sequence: TGTGCCAGCAGCGTAGTTAACAGCCAAAATGAAAAACTGTTTTTT. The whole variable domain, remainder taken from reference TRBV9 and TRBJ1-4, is DSGVTQTPKHLITATGQRVTLRCSPRSGDLSVYWYQQSLDQGLQFLIQYYNGEERAKGNILERFSAQQFPDLHSELNLSSLELGDSALYFCASSVVNSQNEKLFFGSGTQLSVL.

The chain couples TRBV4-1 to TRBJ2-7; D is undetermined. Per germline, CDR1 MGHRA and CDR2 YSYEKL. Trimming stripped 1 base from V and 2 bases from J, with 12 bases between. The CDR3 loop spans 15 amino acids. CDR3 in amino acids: CASSQVPRQAYEQYF. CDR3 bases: TGCGCCAGCAGCCAAGTTCCCAGACAAGCCTACGAGCAGTACTTC.

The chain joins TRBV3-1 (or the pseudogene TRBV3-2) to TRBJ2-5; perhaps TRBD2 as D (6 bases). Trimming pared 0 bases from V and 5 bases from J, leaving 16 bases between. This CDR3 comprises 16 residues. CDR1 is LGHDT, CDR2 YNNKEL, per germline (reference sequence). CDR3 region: CASSQEMRRAIETQYF. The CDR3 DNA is TGTGCCAGCAGCCAAGAGATGAGGAGGGCGATCGAGACCCAGTACTTC.

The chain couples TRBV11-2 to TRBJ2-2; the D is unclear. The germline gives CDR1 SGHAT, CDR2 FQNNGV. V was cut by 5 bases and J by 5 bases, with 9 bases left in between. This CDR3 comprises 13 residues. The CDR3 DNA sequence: TGTGCCAGCAGCCAAACTACTACCGGGGAGCTGTTTTTT. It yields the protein CASSQTTTGELFF.

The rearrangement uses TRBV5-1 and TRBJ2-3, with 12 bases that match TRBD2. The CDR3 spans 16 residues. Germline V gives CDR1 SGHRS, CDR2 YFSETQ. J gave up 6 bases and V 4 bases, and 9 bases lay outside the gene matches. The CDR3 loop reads CASSQMASGGVDTQYF. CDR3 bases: TGCGCCAGCAGCCAGATGGCTAGCGGGGGGGTCGATACGCAGTATTTT.

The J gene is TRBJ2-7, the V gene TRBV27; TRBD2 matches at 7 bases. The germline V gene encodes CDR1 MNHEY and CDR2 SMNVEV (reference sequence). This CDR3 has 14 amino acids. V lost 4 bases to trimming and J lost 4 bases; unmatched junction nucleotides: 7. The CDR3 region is CASSSQTSRYEQYF. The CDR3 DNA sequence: TGTGCCAGCAGTTCCCAGACTAGCAGGTACGAGCAGTACTTC.

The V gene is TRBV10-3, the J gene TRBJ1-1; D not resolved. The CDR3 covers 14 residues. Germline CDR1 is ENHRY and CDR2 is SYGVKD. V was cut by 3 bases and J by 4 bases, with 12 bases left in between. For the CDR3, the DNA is TGTGCCATCAGTGACCGGACGGGGTCCACTGAAGCTTTCTTT. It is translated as CAISDRTGSTEAFF.

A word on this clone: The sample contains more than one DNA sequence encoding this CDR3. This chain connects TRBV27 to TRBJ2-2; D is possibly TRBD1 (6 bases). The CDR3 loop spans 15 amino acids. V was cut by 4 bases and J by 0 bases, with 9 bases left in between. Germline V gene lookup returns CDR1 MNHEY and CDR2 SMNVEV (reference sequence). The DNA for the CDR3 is TGTGCCAGCAGTTGGGGGCAGGCGAACACCGGGGAGCTGTTTTTT. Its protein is CASSWGQANTGELFF.

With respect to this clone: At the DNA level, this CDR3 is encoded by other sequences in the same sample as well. The CDR3 loop reads CASSLAGGPTDTQYF. The CDR3 DNA reads TGTGCCAGCAGCTTGGCGGGGGGGCCGACAGATACGCAGTATTTT. The rearrangement joins TRBV5-4 to TRBJ2-3, with 8 positions matching TRBD2. This CDR3 is 15 amino acids long. After removal of 0 bases from V and 3 bases from J, the junction contained 3 bases not matched to a gene. The germline gives CDR1 SGHNT, CDR2 YYREEE (reference sequence). Looking up the rest from reference TRBV5-4 and TRBJ2-3 gives the full variable domain: ETGVTQSPTHLIKTRGQQVTLRCSSQSGHNTVSWYQQALGQGPQFIFQYYREEENGRGNFPPRFSGLQFPNYSSELNVNALELDDSALYLCASSLAGGPTDTQYFGPGTRLTVL.

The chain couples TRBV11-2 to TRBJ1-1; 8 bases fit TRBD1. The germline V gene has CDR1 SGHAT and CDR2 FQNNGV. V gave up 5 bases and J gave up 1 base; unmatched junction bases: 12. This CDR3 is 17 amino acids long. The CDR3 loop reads CASSPGTGSTPNTEAFF. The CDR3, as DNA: TGTGCCAGCAGCCCAGGGACAGGAAGTACACCGAACACTGAAGCTTTCTTT. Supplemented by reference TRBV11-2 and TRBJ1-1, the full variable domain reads EAGVAQSPRYKIIEKRQSVAFWCNPISGHATLYWYQQILGQGPKLLIQFQNNGVVDDSQLPKDRFSAERLKGVDSTLKIQPAKLEDSAVYLCASSPGTGSTPNTEAFFGQGTRLTVV.

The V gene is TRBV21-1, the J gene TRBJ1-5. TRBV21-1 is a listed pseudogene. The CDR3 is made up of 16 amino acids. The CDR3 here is CASSKAPGGENQPQHF. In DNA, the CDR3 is TGTGCCAGCAGCAAAGCCCCCGGGGGGGAAAATCAGCCCCAGCATTTT.

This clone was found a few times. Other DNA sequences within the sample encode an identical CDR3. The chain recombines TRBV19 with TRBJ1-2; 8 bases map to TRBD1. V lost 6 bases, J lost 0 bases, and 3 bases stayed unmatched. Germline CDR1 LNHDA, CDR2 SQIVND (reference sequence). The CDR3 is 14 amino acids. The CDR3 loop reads CASSLQGANYGYTF. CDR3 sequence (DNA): TGTGCCAGTAGCCTACAGGGGGCTAACTATGGCTACACCTTC.

CDR3 residues: CASSARYGSYNEQFF. The DNA of the CDR3 is TGTGCCAGCAGCGCCAGGTATGGCTCCTACAATGAGCAGTTCTTC. This sequence joins TRBV5-4 and TRBJ2-1, with D uncertain. This CDR3 is 15 amino acids long. V shed 4 bases and J shed 0 bases, with 11 bases lying between them. From germline, CDR1 is SGHNT and CDR2 YYREEE (reference sequence). Full variable domain (remainder filled in from reference TRBV5-4 and TRBJ2-1): ETGVTQSPTHLIKTRGQQVTLRCSSQSGHNTVSWYQQALGQGPQFIFQYYREEENGRGNFPPRFSGLQFPNYSSELNVNALELDDSALYLCASSARYGSYNEQFFGPGTRLTVL.

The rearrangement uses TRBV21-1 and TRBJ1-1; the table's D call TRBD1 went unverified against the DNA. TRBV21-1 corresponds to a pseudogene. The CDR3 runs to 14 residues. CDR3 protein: CASSLKTGAPQAFF. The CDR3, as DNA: TGTGCCAGCAGCCTAAAGACAGGGGCACCCCAAGCTTTCTTT.

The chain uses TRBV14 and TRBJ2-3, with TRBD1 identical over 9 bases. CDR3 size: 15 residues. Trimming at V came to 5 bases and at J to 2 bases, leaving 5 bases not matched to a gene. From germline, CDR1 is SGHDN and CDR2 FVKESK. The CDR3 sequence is CASSSWTGATDTQYF. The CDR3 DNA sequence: TGTGCCAGCAGCAGCTGGACAGGGGCCACAGATACGCAGTATTTT.

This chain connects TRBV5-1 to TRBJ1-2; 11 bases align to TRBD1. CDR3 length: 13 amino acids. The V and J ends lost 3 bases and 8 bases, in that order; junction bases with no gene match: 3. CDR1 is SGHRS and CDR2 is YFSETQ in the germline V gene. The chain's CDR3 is CASSWGQGDGYTF. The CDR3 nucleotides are TGCGCCAGCAGCTGGGGACAGGGGGACGGCTACACCTTC.